Each of the 12 T cell receptor beta chains below was sequenced from the same sample in a study of human T cells and chemical hapten exposure. Time point noted: pre-sensitization, week 0. Stated treatment: therapeutic diphenylcyclopropenone sensitization with weekly scalp DPC. In TCRdb, the RACE reads were re-called with MiXCR into one record per CDR3 protein. The table has a few hundred thousand distinct CDR3 sequences, about 5% seen once. Source: whole blood, taken in connection with sensitization to the hapten diphenylcyclopropenone (DPC). Source of these receptors: a woman in her late teens or twenties with alopecia areata. Some clones in this sample may be carry-over from other donors' samples.

This clonotype was counted ten times or more. The V call is TRBV15, the J call TRBJ2-2, with D uncertain. V gave up 8 bases and J gave up 6 bases, with 13 bases separating them. The CDR3 covers 13 residues. Germline CDR1 LNHNV, CDR2 YYDKDF (reference sequence). CDR3 in amino acids: CATVTKSAGELFF. The CDR3 nucleotides are TGTGCCACCGTAACCAAATCGGCCGGGGAGCTGTTTTTT.

This clonotype was seen more than once but under ten times. The chain employs TRBV4-2 and TRBJ2-3; TRBD2 aligns across 10 bases. The germline gives CDR1 LGHNA, CDR2 YNFKEQ. V shed 5 bases, J shed 5 bases, and the junction held 10 bases outside the gene matches. The CDR3 runs 16 residues. For the CDR3, the DNA is TGTGCCAGCAGCTCACTAGCGGGGCCGGGAGGAGATACGCAGTATTTT. Its protein is CASSSLAGPGGDTQYF.

This clonotype was observed at least ten times. The chain has TRBV20-1 and TRBJ2-1; no clear D gene. The CDR3 length is 12 residues. V was shortened by 4 bases and J by 8 bases, with 12 bases between the two germline ends. The germline V gene has CDR1 DFQATT and CDR2 SNEGSKA (reference sequence). CDR3 in DNA: TGCAGTGCTATCCTCAGGACGTATGAGCAGTTCTTC. Amino acid sequence: CSAILRTYEQFF.

The chain links TRBV6-1 to TRBJ1-2; D ambiguous. Germline V gene lookup returns CDR1 MNHNS and CDR2 SASEGT. Deletions cut 7 bases from V and 2 bases from J, with 20 bases between. This CDR3 has 16 residues. The CDR3 coding sequence is TGTGCCAGCAAGTTTTCTCCGGCTCCTCAGAACTATGGCTACACCTTC. Its protein is CASKFSPAPQNYGYTF.

This clonotype has a count of ten or more. The gene calls are TRBV12-3 or TRBV12-4 and TRBJ2-5; TRBD1 is a possible D gene (6 bases). CDR3 size: 13 residues. Trimming cost V 1 base and J 4 bases, with 7 bases left between them. The CDR3 sequence is CASSLETGETQYF. CDR3 nucleotides: TGTGCCAGCAGTTTAGAGACAGGAGAGACCCAGTACTTC.

This clonotype occurred a few times. CDR3 nucleotide sequence: TGTGCCAGCAGTGGACAGGGGGGAGCCACTGAAGCTTTCTTT. It codes for CASSGQGGATEAFF. V usage is TRBV12-3 or TRBV12-4 and J usage is TRBJ1-1; TRBD1 matches at 10 bases. V lost 5 bases and J lost 4; bases outside the gene matches: 4. This CDR3 spans 14 amino acids.

The sample holds many counts of this clonotype. The genes are TRBV6-2 or TRBV6-3 and TRBJ2-4; D gene ambiguous. V was pared by 3 bases and J by 3 bases, with 3 bases between. Per the germline V gene, CDR1 is MNHEY and CDR2 is SVGEGT. The length of the CDR3 is 12 residues. The CDR3, as DNA: TGTGCCAGCAGTTATAACAAAAACATTCAGTACTTC. Amino acid sequence: CASSYNKNIQYF.

This clonotype was recorded many times. J is TRBJ1-2 and V is TRBV4-2; TRBD1 agrees at 7 bases. V lost 4 bases and J lost 4; bases outside the gene matches: 9. The CDR3 consists of 15 residues. Germline V gives CDR1 LGHNA, CDR2 YNFKEQ. For the CDR3, the DNA is TGTGCCAGCAGCCGCCGGGACAGACAAGCCTATGGCTACACCTTC. Protein: CASSRRDRQAYGYTF.

The chain is built from TRBV4-3 and TRBJ2-5; 14 positions agree with TRBD2. Trimming cost V 5 bases and J 4 bases; bases outside gene matches: 3. Germline CDR1 is LGHNA and CDR2 is YSLEER. CDR3 length equals 15 residues. The CDR3 DNA reads as TGCGCCAGCAGCGAAGGGACTAGCGGGGGAGAGACCCAGTACTTC. Protein: CASSEGTSGGETQYF.

The chain recombines TRBV11-1 with TRBJ2-4, with D tentatively TRBD1 (5 bases). Between the trimmed V and J ends, which lost 5 bases and 5 bases, there was a span of 13 bases. Germline assignment: CDR1 SGHAT and CDR2 FQDESV (reference sequence). There are 14 residues in the CDR3. The CDR3 is CASSRVLTENIQYF. As DNA, the CDR3 is TGTGCCAGCAGCCGCGTTTTGACAGAAAACATTCAGTACTTC.

This clonotype was counted between two and nine times. V is TRBV2 and J is TRBJ1-6, with D possibly being TRBD1 (5 bases). Looked up from germline, CDR1 is SNHLY and CDR2 is FYNNEI. Trimming removed 7 bases from V and 6 bases from J, with 10 bases in between. CDR3 length equals 13 residues. The CDR3 is CASNGARNSPLHF. In nucleotides, the CDR3 is TGTGCCAGCAACGGGGCCCGTAATTCACCCCTCCACTTT. The whole variable domain, remainder taken from reference TRBV2 and TRBJ1-6, is EPEVTQTPSHQVTQMGQEVILRCVPISNHLYFYWYRQILGQKVEFLVSFYNNEISEKSEIFDDQFSVERPDGSNFTLKIRSTKLEDSAMYFCASNGARNSPLHFGNGTRLTVT.

The chain recombines TRBV5-4 with TRBJ2-7; 8 bases agree with TRBD1. V lost 2 bases, J lost 4 bases, and 5 bases stayed unmatched. Germline V lookup: CDR1 SGHNT, CDR2 YYREEE (reference sequence). The CDR3 is made up of 14 amino acids. Written as DNA, the CDR3 is TGTGCCAGCAGCTTCGGACAGGGTTTGTACGAGCAGTACTTC. Translating gives CASSFGQGLYEQYF.